The 21 T cell receptor beta chains below come from one sample, sequenced in a study of blood T cell repertoires in COVID-19. The assay was immunoSEQ multiplex PCR, and TCRdb's table has in-frame clones only and misses some. The sample contains a few hundred thousand clones, around 90% of which appear only once. Sequencing input: PBMCs or T cells enriched from blood (not recorded which). The receptors stem from a woman under 30 with acute COVID-19.

This clone was found once. V and J are TRBV7-9 and TRBJ1-1; possibly TRBD1 for D (5 bases). Germline V CDR1 and CDR2: SEHNR, FQNEAQ (reference sequence). The CDR3 is 15 amino acids. V was cut by 5 bases and J by 1 base, with 14 bases left in between. The CDR3 nucleotides read TGTGCCAGCAGCCGCGGGACGATAGAGAACACTGAAGCTTTCTTT. Its translation: CASSRGTIENTEAFF. The variable domain in full, completed from reference TRBV7-9 and TRBJ1-1, reads DTGVSQNPRHKITKRGQNVTFRCDPISEHNRLYWYRQTLGQGPEFLTYFQNEAQLEKSRLLSDRFSAERPKGSFSTLEIQRTEQGDSAMYLCASSRGTIENTEAFFGQGTRLTVV.

The chain combines TRBV5-5 with TRBJ1-5, with a tentative D call TRBD1 (5 bases). V was clipped by 0 bases and J by 6 bases, with 13 bases between them. The CDR3 totals 15 residues. Germline V gene data show CDR1 as SGHKS and CDR2 as YYEKEE (reference sequence). The CDR3 is CASSLEYGGSQPQHF. In nucleotides, the CDR3 is TGTGCCAGCAGCTTGGAGTACGGGGGATCTCAGCCCCAGCATTTT.

The V and J genes are TRBV3-1 (or the pseudogene TRBV3-2) and TRBJ2-2, with a possible D match to TRBD1 (5 bases). The ends were cut back, 2 bases at V and 2 bases at J, with 12 bases in the middle. Germline V gene sequence: CDR1 LGHDT, CDR2 YNNKEL (reference sequence). This CDR3 is built from 16 residues. Here the CDR3 DNA reads TGTGCCAGCAGCCAATCGAACAGGCGTAACACCGGGGAGCTGTTTTTT. It codes for CASSQSNRRNTGELFF.

This chain links TRBV10-1 with TRBJ1-1; 10 bases are a match to TRBD1. Germline trimming cut 9 bases from V and 7 bases from J; bases unmatched to any gene: 17. Germline assignment: CDR1 WNHNN and CDR2 SYGVQD (reference sequence). The CDR3 is made up of 16 amino acids. The DNA for the CDR3 is TGCGCCAGAAACACCCTACGTTACGGGACAGGGGTTGAAGCTTTCTTT. Translation: CARNTLRYGTGVEAFF.

The chain recombines TRBV28 with TRBJ1-5; no clear D. This CDR3 region has 13 residues. CDR1 is MDHEN and CDR2 is SYDVKM in the germline V gene. Between the trimmed V and J ends, which lost 2 bases and 6 bases, there was a span of 8 bases. The CDR3 nucleotides are TGTGCCAGCAGTTTAGGATGGAGTCAGCCCCAGCATTTT. It is translated as CASSLGWSQPQHF.

This rearrangement joins TRBV7-9 to TRBJ2-7; 10 nucleotides align to TRBD2. J lost 2 bases, V lost 6 bases, and 16 bases had no gene match. The CDR3 is 18 amino acids. Germline CDR1 SEHNR, CDR2 FQNEAQ (reference sequence). The CDR3 DNA is TGTGCCAGCAGGCCATCCTTAGCGGGAGGAGAGTCTGCCTACGAGCAGTACTTC. Its translation is CASRPSLAGGESAYEQYF.

J is TRBJ2-7 and V is TRBV6-5; D unresolved. V lost 3 bases, J lost 5 bases, and 11 bases lay in between. Germline assignment: CDR1 MNHEY and CDR2 SVGAGI. The CDR3 is made up of 13 amino acids. CDR3 region: CASSYRSMDEQYF. The CDR3 DNA sequence: TGTGCCAGCAGTTATCGATCTATGGACGAGCAGTACTTC.

The chain links TRBV7-9 to TRBJ2-1, with D possibly matching TRBD2 (6 bases). The CDR3 is made up of 15 amino acids. The V gene lost 3 bases and the J gene lost 5 bases, with 14 bases spanning the gap. CDR1 is SEHNR and CDR2 is FQNEAQ in the germline V gene (reference sequence). CDR3 DNA: TGTGCCAGCAGCTTTGGCGCGTCGGGGGACAATGAGCAGTTCTTC. This gives the protein CASSFGASGDNEQFF. Together with reference TRBV7-9 and TRBJ2-1, the CDR3 gives the full variable domain: DTGVSQNPRHKITKRGQNVTFRCDPISEHNRLYWYRQTLGQGPEFLTYFQNEAQLEKSRLLSDRFSAERPKGSFSTLEIQRTEQGDSAMYLCASSFGASGDNEQFFGPGTRLTVL.

This clone was counted a single time. The chain links TRBV5-8 to TRBJ1-1; no clear D. Germline V gene sequence: CDR1 SGHTS, CDR2 YDEGEE. V was cut by 2 bases and J by 1 base, with 6 bases left in between. This CDR3 region has 13 residues. The CDR3 nucleotides are TGTGCCAGCAGCTTCACGGGGAACACTGAAGCTTTCTTT. Translating gives CASSFTGNTEAFF.

The V gene is TRBV28, the J gene TRBJ2-3, with TRBD2 matching 9 bases. Germline CDR1 is MDHEN and CDR2 is SYDVKM. There are 16 residues in the CDR3. V dropped 6 bases and J dropped 0; count of bases not matched to a gene: 7. The CDR3 coding sequence is TGTGCCAGCAGCCGCCCTAGCGGGGCCAGCACAGATACGCAGTATTTT. Its protein product is CASSRPSGASTDTQYF. Filled out from reference TRBV28 and TRBJ2-3, the complete variable domain reads DVKVTQSSRYLVKRTGEKVFLECVQDMDHENMFWYRQDPGLGLRLIYFSYDVKMKEKGDIPEGYSVSREKKERFSLILESASTNQTSMYLCASSRPSGASTDTQYFGPGTRLTVL.

This sequence joins TRBV30 and TRBJ1-3, with 7 bases lining up with TRBD1. Germline CDR1 and CDR2: GTSNPN and SVGIG (reference sequence). V trimming: 2 bases; J trimming: 4 bases; junction bases outside the gene matches: 2. The CDR3 is 13 amino acids. CDR3 bases: TGTGCCTGGAGTACGGGACAGGGAAACACCATATATTTT. The encoded protein is CAWSTGQGNTIYF.

Only one count was recorded for this clone. This chain connects TRBV28 to TRBJ1-1; D call uncertain. V shed 2 bases and J shed 7 bases, with 8 bases lying between them. This CDR3 comprises 12 residues. CDR1 is MDHEN, CDR2 SYDVKM, per germline. This CDR3 is CASSLAGLEAFF. The CDR3 DNA reads TGTGCCAGCAGTTTAGCAGGTCTTGAAGCTTTCTTT. The full variable domain, completed using reference TRBV28 and TRBJ1-1, is DVKVTQSSRYLVKRTGEKVFLECVQDMDHENMFWYRQDPGLGLRLIYFSYDVKMKEKGDIPEGYSVSREKKERFSLILESASTNQTSMYLCASSLAGLEAFFGQGTRLTVV.

The J gene is TRBJ1-2, the V gene TRBV28; 11 bases are shared with TRBD1. CDR1 MDHEN and CDR2 SYDVKM come from the germline V gene. This CDR3 has 17 amino acids. V shed 4 bases and J 7 bases; nucleotides not matched to a gene: 14. The CDR3 DNA reads TGTGCCAGCAGTTCGCTCCCCCTAACCGGGACAGGGGGTGGCTACACCTTC. Protein product: CASSSLPLTGTGGGYTF.

The chain uses TRBV14 and TRBJ2-2, with D perhaps matching TRBD2 (5 bases). Germline V gene sequence: CDR1 SGHDN, CDR2 FVKESK. This CDR3 region has 16 residues. Trimming shortened V by 4 bases and J by 5 bases, and 17 bases separated the two germline ends. CDR3 sequence (DNA): TGTGCCAGCAGCCCTGGGGTAGGGCGCGGGACCGGGGAGCTGTTTTTT. Amino acids: CASSPGVGRGTGELFF.

The chain couples TRBV9 to TRBJ1-6, with a tentative D call TRBD1 (5 bases). V was pared by 0 bases and J by 9 bases, with 16 bases between. The germline V gene has CDR1 SGDLS and CDR2 YYNGEE. The CDR3 contains 16 residues. Here the CDR3 reads CASSVGTPGGISPLHF. In DNA, the CDR3 is TGTGCCAGCAGCGTAGGGACACCCGGGGGAATTTCACCCCTCCACTTT.

CDR3 DNA sequence: TGCGCCAGCAGCTGGGACGGGACAGCATTGGGCGGCTACACCTTC. The encoded protein is CASSWDGTALGGYTF. The rearrangement links TRBV5-1 to TRBJ1-2, with 7 positions matching TRBD1. Per the germline V gene, CDR1 is SGHRS and CDR2 is YFSETQ. Trimming took 3 bases from V and 8 from J; bases not matched to a gene: 13. This CDR3 is 15 amino acids long.

The V call is TRBV25-1, the J call TRBJ1-1; TRBD1 matches 9 bases. Germline-derived CDR1 and CDR2 are MGHDK and SYGVNS. The CDR3 is made up of 16 amino acids. V shed 3 bases and J 4 bases; nucleotides not matched to a gene: 9. CDR3: CASSDYGTGRATEAFF. The CDR3 DNA is TGTGCCAGCAGTGATTACGGGACAGGGAGGGCCACTGAAGCTTTCTTT.

This chain joins TRBV6-5 and TRBJ1-1; D not resolved. Between the trimmed V and J ends, which lost 0 bases and 1 base, there was a span of 9 bases. Germline CDR1 MNHEY, CDR2 SVGAGI. The CDR3 is 15 amino acids. CDR3 in amino acids: CASSYSQDWNTEAFF. Written as DNA, the CDR3 is TGTGCCAGCAGTTACTCGCAAGACTGGAACACTGAAGCTTTCTTT.

This clone occurred a few times. V gene TRBV7-3 combines with J gene TRBJ2-3, with 7 bases that match TRBD2. V shed 6 bases, J shed 4 bases, and the junction held 7 bases outside the gene matches. Germline V gene data show CDR1 as SGHTA and CDR2 as FQGTGA. This CDR3 contains 14 residues. As DNA, the CDR3 is TGTGCCAGCAGTCTCGGACTAGTCGCAGATACGCAGTATTTT. Translation: CASSLGLVADTQYF.

The CDR3 loop reads CASSGLAGGVSYNEQFF. The CDR3 nucleotides read TGTGCCAGCAGTGGGCTAGCGGGAGGTGTCTCCTACAATGAGCAGTTCTTC. The V gene is TRBV6-1, the J gene TRBJ2-1; 11 bases fit TRBD2. This CDR3 has 17 residues. V lost 4 bases to trimming and J lost 0 bases; unmatched junction nucleotides: 5. Germline lookup yields CDR1 MNHNS and CDR2 SASEGT.

This chain connects TRBV6-5 to TRBJ2-6; a possible D gene is TRBD1 (6 bases). CDR1 is MNHEY, CDR2 SVGAGI, per germline. The germline V and J ends were trimmed by 0 bases and 4 bases, with 10 bases remaining between them. The CDR3 is made up of 16 amino acids. CDR3 sequence: CASSYSWGRGANVLTF. Here the CDR3 DNA reads TGTGCCAGCAGTTACTCTTGGGGGCGAGGGGCCAACGTCCTGACTTTC.